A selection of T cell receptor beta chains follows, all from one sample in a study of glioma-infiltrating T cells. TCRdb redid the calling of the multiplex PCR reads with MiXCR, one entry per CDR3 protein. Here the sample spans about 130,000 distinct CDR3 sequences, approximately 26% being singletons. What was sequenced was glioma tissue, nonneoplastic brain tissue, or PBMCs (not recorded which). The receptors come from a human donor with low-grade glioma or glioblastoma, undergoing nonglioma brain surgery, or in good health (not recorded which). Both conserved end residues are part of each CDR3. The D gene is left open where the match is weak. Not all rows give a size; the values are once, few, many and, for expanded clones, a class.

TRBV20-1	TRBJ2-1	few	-	CSARGDGSSYNEQFF	TGCAGTGCTAGAGGGGATGGGAGCTCCTACAATGAGCAGTTCTTC
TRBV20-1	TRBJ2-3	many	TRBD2	CSARAQTSGGEIF	TGCAGTGCTAGAGCTCAGACTAGCGGGGGGGAGATATTT
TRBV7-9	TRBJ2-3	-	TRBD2	CASSLESAGADTQYF	TGTGCCAGCAGCTTAGAGTCAGCGGGGGCAGATACGCAGTATTTT
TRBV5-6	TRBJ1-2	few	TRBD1	CASSEGATYGYTF	TGTGCCAGCAGCGAGGGGGCTACCTATGGCTACACCTTC
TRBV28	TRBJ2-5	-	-	CASRLTGFKGETQYF	TGTGCCAGCAGGTTGACAGGTTTCAAGGGGGAGACCCAGTACTTC
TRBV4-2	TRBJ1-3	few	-	CASSQDRADSGNTIYF	TGTGCCAGCAGCCAAGATCGGGCGGACTCTGGAAACACCATATATTTT
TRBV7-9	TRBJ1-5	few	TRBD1	CASSPGTGVSLNQPQHF	TGTGCCAGCAGCCCCGGGACAGGGGTTTCTCTAAATCAGCCCCAGCATTTT
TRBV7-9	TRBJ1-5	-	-	CASSLVGNQPQHF	TGTGCCAGCAGCTTAGTGGGCAATCAGCCCCAGCATTTT
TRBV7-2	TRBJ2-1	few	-	CASSLSSPRDEQFF	TGTGCCAGCAGCTTAAGCAGTCCCCGGGATGAGCAGTTCTTC
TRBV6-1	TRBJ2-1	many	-	CASSPVGSYNEQFF	TGTGCCAGCAGCCCCGTGGGCAGCTACAATGAGCAGTTCTTC
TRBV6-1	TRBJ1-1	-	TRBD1	CASLEGGKWNTEAFF	TGTGCCAGTCTAGAAGGGGGCAAATGGAACACTGAAGCTTTCTTT
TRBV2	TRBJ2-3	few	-	CASSEWGSGTDTQYF	TGTGCCAGCAGTGAATGGGGCAGCGGCACAGATACGCAGTATTTT
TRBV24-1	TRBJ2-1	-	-	CATIDSTGMEQFF	TGTGCCACCATTGATTCTACAGGGATGGAGCAGTTCTTC
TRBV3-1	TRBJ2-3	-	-	CASSQQGDGIADTQYF	TGTGCCAGCAGCCAACAGGGAGACGGTATAGCAGATACGCAGTATTTT
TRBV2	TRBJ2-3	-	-	CASHIGGIDTQYF	TGTGCCAGCCACATAGGCGGCATAGATACGCAGTATTTT
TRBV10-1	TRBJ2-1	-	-	CASSEFGNNEQFF	TGCGCCAGCAGTGAGTTCGGAAACAATGAGCAGTTCTTC
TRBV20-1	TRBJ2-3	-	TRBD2	CSAAVSPTSGGPTDTQYF	TGCAGTGCTGCCGTCTCCCCTACTAGCGGGGGGCCCACAGATACGCAGTATTTT
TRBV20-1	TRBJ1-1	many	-	CSARFGTGGTEAFF	TGCAGTGCTAGGTTTGGTACGGGTGGGACTGAAGCTTTCTTT
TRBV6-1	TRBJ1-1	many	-	CASRKTGLHTEAFF	TGTGCCAGCAGGAAAACAGGGTTGCACACTGAAGCTTTCTTT
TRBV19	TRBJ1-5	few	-	CASTFVGNQPQHF	TGTGCCAGTACTTTTGTGGGCAATCAGCCCCAGCATTTT
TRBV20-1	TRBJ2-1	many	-	CSAGYEQFF	TGCAGTGCGGGTTATGAGCAGTTCTTC
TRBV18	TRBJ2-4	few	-	CASSPQLRVNKNIQYF	TGTGCCAGCTCACCGCAACTTCGGGTTAACAAAAACATTCAGTACTTC
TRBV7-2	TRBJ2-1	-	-	CASSLAGFTSYNEQFF	TGTGCCAGCAGCTTAGCAGGGTTTACGTCCTACAATGAGCAGTTCTTC